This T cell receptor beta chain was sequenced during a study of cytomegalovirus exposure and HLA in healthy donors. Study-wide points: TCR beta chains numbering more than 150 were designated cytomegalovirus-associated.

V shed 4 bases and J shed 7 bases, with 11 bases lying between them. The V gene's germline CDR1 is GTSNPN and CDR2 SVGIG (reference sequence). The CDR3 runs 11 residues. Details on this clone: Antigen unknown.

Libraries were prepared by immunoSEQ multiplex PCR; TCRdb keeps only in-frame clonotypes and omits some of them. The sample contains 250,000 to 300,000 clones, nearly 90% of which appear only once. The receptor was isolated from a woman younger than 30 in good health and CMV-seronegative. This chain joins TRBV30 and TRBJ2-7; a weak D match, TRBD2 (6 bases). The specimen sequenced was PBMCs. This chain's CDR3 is CAWKQEGEQYF. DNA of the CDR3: TGTGCCTGGAAACAGGAGGGAGAGCAGTACTTC.